Listed below are T cell receptor beta chains from one sample, sequenced in a study of Graves' ophthalmopathy and Graves' hyperthyroidism. Via MiXCR, TCRdb re-called the multiplex PCR reads, giving one row per CDR3 protein. The data show roughly 500,000 distinct CDR3 sequences, about 15% seen once. Sequencing used blood. The receptors shown here come from a woman aged 30 to 39 with Graves' ophthalmopathy. The CDR3 runs from the conserved cysteine through the conserved F or W. A D gene is named only where the DNA matches it firmly. Clone size, where shown, is once, few, many, or a class for clones that have expanded.

D gene: .; clone size: many; V gene: TRBV19; J gene: TRBJ1-5; CDR3 DNA: TGTGCCAGTAGTATTGCATTAAGCCAGCCCCAGCATTTT; CDR3 protein: CASSIALSQPQHF
D gene: TRBD1; clone size: .; V gene: TRBV11-2; J gene: TRBJ2-7; CDR3 DNA: TGTGCCAGCAGCTTATTTGGACAGGGACGCTACGAGCAGTACTTC; CDR3 protein: CASSLFGQGRYEQYF
D gene: .; clone size: many; V gene: TRBV6-5; J gene: TRBJ2-7; CDR3 DNA: TGTGCCAGCAGTTACGGGCTAGCTGAGGCCTACGAGCAGTACTTC; CDR3 protein: CASSYGLAEAYEQYF
D gene: .; clone size: many; V gene: TRBV19; J gene: TRBJ2-7; CDR3 DNA: TGTGCCAGTAGTATCTTCTCCTACGAGCAGTACTTC; CDR3 protein: CASSIFSYEQYF
D gene: .; clone size: many; V gene: TRBV19; J gene: TRBJ1-2; CDR3 DNA: TGTGCCAGTAGTATTGATCCCGAGGGCATCGAGAACTATGGCTACACCTTC; CDR3 protein: CASSIDPEGIENYGYTF
D gene: .; clone size: .; V gene: TRBV4-2; J gene: TRBJ2-2; CDR3 DNA: TGTGCCAGCAGGCCCCATGCGAACACCGGGGAGCTGTTTTTT; CDR3 protein: CASRPHANTGELFF
D gene: .; clone size: few; V gene: TRBV13; J gene: TRBJ2-7; CDR3 DNA: TGTGCCAGCAGCGGAGGGCTAGGGGCCCCAGAGCAGTACTTC; CDR3 protein: CASSGGLGAPEQYF
D gene: TRBD1; clone size: many; V gene: TRBV12-3/TRBV12-4; J gene: TRBJ1-1; CDR3 DNA: TGTGCCAGCAGTTTAGCTGGAAGTGACAGGGGAACTGAAGCTTTCTTT; CDR3 protein: CASSLAGSDRGTEAFF
D gene: TRBD2; clone size: many; V gene: TRBV12-3/TRBV12-4; J gene: TRBJ2-5; CDR3 DNA: TGTGCCAGCAGTCAAGGACTAGCGGGAGGGCTGATGGGAGAGACCCAGTACTTC; CDR3 protein: CASSQGLAGGLMGETQYF
D gene: .; clone size: many; V gene: TRBV6-1; J gene: TRBJ2-5; CDR3 DNA: TGTGCCAGCAGTGAACAGGGGCTTCAAGAGACCCAGTACTTC; CDR3 protein: CASSEQGLQETQYF
D gene: .; clone size: many; V gene: TRBV20-1; J gene: TRBJ1-6; CDR3 DNA: TGCAGTGCTAGCCAACGGGGGCTTCATGGCCTCCACTTT; CDR3 protein: CSASQRGLHGLHF
D gene: .; clone size: few; V gene: TRBV13; J gene: TRBJ1-2; CDR3 DNA: TGTGCCAGCAGCTTCTCCCCGGGGGAATACTATGGCTACACCTTC; CDR3 protein: CASSFSPGEYYGYTF
D gene: TRBD1; clone size: many; V gene: TRBV24-1; J gene: TRBJ1-1; CDR3 DNA: TGTGCCACCAGTGATGCCGGGACAGAAACTTTCTTT; CDR3 protein: CATSDAGTETFF
D gene: TRBD1; clone size: many; V gene: TRBV18; J gene: TRBJ1-6; CDR3 DNA: TGTGCCAGCTCACAGGGACAGGGTACGCCACCCCTCCACTTT; CDR3 protein: CASSQGQGTPPLHF
D gene: .; clone size: many; V gene: TRBV6-4; J gene: TRBJ2-6; CDR3 DNA: TGTGCCAGCAATTTACGGAGCGGTGCGGCCAACGTCCTGACTTTC; CDR3 protein: CASNLRSGAANVLTF
D gene: .; clone size: many; V gene: TRBV6-2/TRBV6-3; J gene: TRBJ2-7; CDR3 DNA: TGTGCCAGCAGTTACTCAGGGGTCAATCGGGAGCAGTACTTC; CDR3 protein: CASSYSGVNREQYF
D gene: .; clone size: many; V gene: TRBV27; J gene: TRBJ1-2; CDR3 DNA: TGTGCCAGCAGCTTAAGTCCTAACTATGGCTACACCTTC; CDR3 protein: CASSLSPNYGYTF
D gene: TRBD2; clone size: many; V gene: TRBV6-6; J gene: TRBJ2-4; CDR3 DNA: TGTGCCAGCAGTCCGACCGTTTCTAGCTCTAGCGGGAGGCCGCACCCGTCCGCCAAAAACATTCAGTACTTC; CDR3 protein: CASSPTVSSSSGRPHPSAKNIQYF
D gene: TRBD1; clone size: many; V gene: TRBV15; J gene: TRBJ2-3; CDR3 DNA: TGTGCCACCAGCAGAGATATCGCACAGGGGAGCACAGATACGCAGTATTTT; CDR3 protein: CATSRDIAQGSTDTQYF
D gene: TRBD2; clone size: many; V gene: TRBV27; J gene: TRBJ2-7; CDR3 DNA: TGTGCCAGCAGTCCGGGACCGGGACTAGCGTCGTACGAGCAGTACTTC; CDR3 protein: CASSPGPGLASYEQYF
D gene: .; clone size: many; V gene: TRBV12-3/TRBV12-4; J gene: TRBJ1-2; CDR3 DNA: TGTGCCAGCGTAGCGGGGGACTATGGCTACACCTTC; CDR3 protein: CASVAGDYGYTF
D gene: .; clone size: .; V gene: TRBV7-6; J gene: TRBJ1-1; CDR3 DNA: TGTGCCAGCAGCTTAGGCCGAGGGGGGGCCACTGAAGCTTTCTTT; CDR3 protein: CASSLGRGGATEAFF
D gene: TRBD1; clone size: many; V gene: TRBV6-5; J gene: TRBJ1-5; CDR3 DNA: TGTGCCAGCTCTCCAGGGGGGGCCGATCAGCCCCAGCATTTT; CDR3 protein: CASSPGGADQPQHF
D gene: .; clone size: many; V gene: TRBV28; J gene: TRBJ2-6; CDR3 DNA: TGTGCCAGCAGTTTATCGGATGGTGGGGCCAACGTCCTGACTTTC; CDR3 protein: CASSLSDGGANVLTF
D gene: .; clone size: many; V gene: TRBV28; J gene: TRBJ1-1; CDR3 DNA: TGTGCCAGCATCGAATGGGGGATCCCTGAAGCTTTCTTT; CDR3 protein: CASIEWGIPEAFF
D gene: TRBD1; clone size: many; V gene: TRBV12-5; J gene: TRBJ1-6; CDR3 DNA: TGTGCTAGTGGGGAGACAGGGGGCTATAATTCACCCCTCCACTTT; CDR3 protein: CASGETGGYNSPLHF
D gene: TRBD1; clone size: many; V gene: TRBV6-1; J gene: TRBJ1-6; CDR3 DNA: TGTGCCAGCAGTGAAAGTCCCGGGACAGTTTTGAATTTATCACCCCTCCACTTT; CDR3 protein: CASSESPGTVLNLSPLHF
D gene: TRBD2; clone size: many; V gene: TRBV4-1; J gene: TRBJ2-5; CDR3 DNA: TGCGCCAGCAGCTTCCCCGGGACTAGCGGGGAGACCCAGTACTTC; CDR3 protein: CASSFPGTSGETQYF
D gene: .; clone size: many; V gene: TRBV7-9; J gene: TRBJ1-1; CDR3 DNA: TGTGCCAGCAGCCTACCGACGGGGAACACTGAAGCTTTCTTT; CDR3 protein: CASSLPTGNTEAFF
D gene: .; clone size: .; V gene: TRBV6-5; J gene: TRBJ1-3; CDR3 DNA: TGTGCCAGCAGTTACTGGCAGAGCAGCTCTGGAAACACCATATATTTT; CDR3 protein: CASSYWQSSSGNTIYF
D gene: .; clone size: many; V gene: TRBV19; J gene: TRBJ1-5; CDR3 DNA: TGTGCCAGTGGGGTCGGGCCCCAGCATTTT; CDR3 protein: CASGVGPQHF
D gene: .; clone size: .; V gene: TRBV9; J gene: TRBJ2-2; CDR3 DNA: TGTGCCAGCACGATGGGGGGTGCGAACTCCGGGGATCTGTTTTTT; CDR3 protein: CASTMGGANSGDLFF
D gene: TRBD1; clone size: once; V gene: TRBV6-1; J gene: TRBJ2-2; CDR3 DNA: TGTGCCAGCAGACCCCCGGGACAGGATACCGGGGAGCTGTTTTTT; CDR3 protein: CASRPPGQDTGELFF
D gene: .; clone size: many; V gene: TRBV2; J gene: TRBJ1-5; CDR3 DNA: TGTGCCAGCAGTGGGCACGGGACCGGGTCCCAGCATTTT; CDR3 protein: CASSGHGTGSQHF
D gene: TRBD2; clone size: few; V gene: TRBV5-1; J gene: TRBJ2-7; CDR3 DNA: TGCGCCAGCAGCTTGGCATTTAGCGGGGCAATCGGCGAGCAGTACTTC; CDR3 protein: CASSLAFSGAIGEQYF
D gene: .; clone size: many; V gene: TRBV27; J gene: TRBJ2-7; CDR3 DNA: TGTGCCAGCAGTCACAGCCCCTACGAGCAGTACTTC; CDR3 protein: CASSHSPYEQYF
D gene: .; clone size: .; V gene: TRBV15; J gene: TRBJ1-1; CDR3 DNA: TGTGCCACCAGCAGAGCCTTGGACAGCAACACTGAAGCTTTCTTT; CDR3 protein: CATSRALDSNTEAFF
D gene: .; clone size: many; V gene: TRBV27; J gene: TRBJ1-2; CDR3 DNA: TGTGCCAGCAGTTCCCTGGGTGGGTCCTCTCGCTATGGCTACACCTTC; CDR3 protein: CASSSLGGSSRYGYTF
D gene: .; clone size: many; V gene: TRBV6-1; J gene: TRBJ2-7; CDR3 DNA: TGTGCCAGCAGTGAACCGGCCTATTCCTACGAGCAGTACTTC; CDR3 protein: CASSEPAYSYEQYF
D gene: TRBD2; clone size: few; V gene: TRBV2; J gene: TRBJ2-7; CDR3 DNA: TGTGCCAGCAGACATACCGGGACTAGAGTCTACGAGCAGTACTTC; CDR3 protein: CASRHTGTRVYEQYF
D gene: .; clone size: many; V gene: TRBV20-1; J gene: TRBJ2-5; CDR3 DNA: TGCAGTGCCGTGGGCCTCACGGGAGAGACCCAGTACTTC; CDR3 protein: CSAVGLTGETQYF
D gene: TRBD1; clone size: many; V gene: TRBV5-1; J gene: TRBJ2-7; CDR3 DNA: TGCGCCAGCAGCTCACAGGGGGCGCGTCCCTACGAGCAGTACTTC; CDR3 protein: CASSSQGARPYEQYF
D gene: .; clone size: many; V gene: TRBV28; J gene: TRBJ1-2; CDR3 DNA: TGTGCCAGCAGCAAGGACCTTCCGCAGGGCTACACCTTC; CDR3 protein: CASSKDLPQGYTF
D gene: .; clone size: many; V gene: TRBV27; J gene: TRBJ1-1; CDR3 DNA: TGTGCCAGCGCCCACGGGGGGTCCACTGAAGCTTTCTTT; CDR3 protein: CASAHGGSTEAFF
D gene: .; clone size: many; V gene: TRBV5-1; J gene: TRBJ2-7; CDR3 DNA: TGCGCCAGCAGCTTGGTTTCAGGGGCGAAGCGTTACGAGCAGTACTTC; CDR3 protein: CASSLVSGAKRYEQYF
D gene: TRBD1; clone size: few; V gene: TRBV28; J gene: TRBJ2-3; CDR3 DNA: TGTGCCAGCAGTTCCCAAAGACAGGGGCGTTACACAGATACGCAGTATTTT; CDR3 protein: CASSSQRQGRYTDTQYF
D gene: .; clone size: many; V gene: TRBV6-4; J gene: TRBJ1-5; CDR3 DNA: TGTGCCAGCAGCAGGTCTAGCAATCAGCCCCAGCATTTT; CDR3 protein: CASSRSSNQPQHF
D gene: .; clone size: many; V gene: TRBV12-3/TRBV12-4; J gene: TRBJ1-1; CDR3 DNA: TGTGCCAGCGCGTTGCGGGGCGCGGCTGAAGCTTTCTTT; CDR3 protein: CASALRGAAEAFF